This is a list of T cell receptor beta chains from one sample in a study of T-cell reconstitution after alpha-beta-depleted transplantation in children. Via MiXCR, TCRdb re-called the PCR reads, giving one row per CDR3 protein. This table has 800,000 to 1,000,000 distinct CDR3 sequences, roughly 29% appearing once. The sequences come from PBMCs, mostly from graft donor cells, collected 360 days after TCRalphabeta/CD19-depleted stem cell transplant. The receptors stem from a boy in the first two years of life who had a stem cell transplant for SCID, so the T cells may come from the graft donor. Both conserved end residues are part of each CDR3. The D gene is left open where the match is weak. The size of a clone is reported for some rows only, either as once, few or many, or as a class for expanded clones.

V gene: TRBV20-1
J gene: TRBJ2-7
D gene: -
clone size: few
CDR3 protein: CSATGTISYEQYF
CDR3 DNA: TGCAGTGCTACTGGGACCATATCCTACGAGCAGTACTTC

V gene: TRBV20-1
J gene: TRBJ1-2
D gene: -
clone size: -
CDR3 protein: CSAFRFPKGEDGYTF
CDR3 DNA: TGCAGTGCTTTCAGGTTCCCCAAGGGAGAGGATGGCTACACCTTC

V gene: TRBV29-1
J gene: TRBJ1-1
D gene: -
clone size: -
CDR3 protein: CSVEGTSGLRAFF
CDR3 DNA: TGCAGCGTTGAGGGGACCTCTGGCCTCAGAGCTTTCTTT

V gene: TRBV7-8
J gene: TRBJ1-4
D gene: -
clone size: -
CDR3 protein: CASSPQQGRNEKLFF
CDR3 DNA: TGTGCCAGCAGCCCCCAACAGGGTCGGAATGAAAAACTGTTTTTT

V gene: TRBV3-1
J gene: TRBJ2-3
D gene: -
clone size: few
CDR3 protein: CASSQEWRGAKNTQYF
CDR3 DNA: TGTGCCAGCAGCCAAGAGTGGCGGGGAGCGAAAAATACGCAGTATTTT

V gene: TRBV7-2
J gene: TRBJ2-2
D gene: -
clone size: -
CDR3 protein: CASSLEAPTNTGELFF
CDR3 DNA: TGTGCCAGCAGCTTAGAAGCTCCCACGAACACCGGGGAGCTGTTTTTT

V gene: TRBV5-1
J gene: TRBJ1-1
D gene: -
clone size: few
CDR3 protein: CASSLGFTPTEAFF
CDR3 DNA: TGCGCCAGCAGCTTGGGATTTACCCCTACTGAAGCTTTCTTT

V gene: TRBV30
J gene: TRBJ2-2
D gene: -
clone size: -
CDR3 protein: CAWSVFGGEGLFF
CDR3 DNA: TGTGCCTGGAGTGTCTTCGGGGGTGAGGGGCTGTTTTTT

V gene: TRBV11-2
J gene: TRBJ2-3
D gene: TRBD2
clone size: few
CDR3 protein: CASSPHGGAWTDTQYF
CDR3 DNA: TGTGCCAGCAGCCCCCACGGGGGGGCTTGGACAGATACGCAGTATTTT

V gene: TRBV5-1
J gene: TRBJ1-1
D gene: -
clone size: few
CDR3 protein: CASSLEGDNTEAFF
CDR3 DNA: TGCGCCAGCAGCTTGGAGGGAGACAACACTGAAGCTTTCTTT

V gene: TRBV5-5
J gene: TRBJ2-7
D gene: -
clone size: -
CDR3 protein: CASTPRLGSSYEQYF
CDR3 DNA: TGTGCCAGCACCCCCAGGTTGGGGAGCTCCTACGAGCAGTACTTC

V gene: TRBV12-3/TRBV12-4
J gene: TRBJ1-4
D gene: -
clone size: few
CDR3 protein: CASSVQGIEKLFF
CDR3 DNA: TGTGCCAGCAGTGTCCAGGGTATTGAAAAACTGTTTTTT

V gene: TRBV20-1
J gene: TRBJ1-1
D gene: -
clone size: few
CDR3 protein: CSAGGQYSANTEAFF
CDR3 DNA: TGCAGTGCTGGAGGACAGTATTCTGCGAACACTGAAGCTTTCTTT

V gene: TRBV28
J gene: TRBJ2-7
D gene: -
clone size: few
CDR3 protein: CASSPYGTSMDEQYF
CDR3 DNA: TGTGCCAGCAGTCCCTACGGGACAAGTATGGACGAGCAGTACTTC

V gene: TRBV7-2
J gene: TRBJ2-6
D gene: -
clone size: few
CDR3 protein: CASSLEFGGGNVLTF
CDR3 DNA: TGTGCCAGCAGCTTAGAGTTTGGGGGCGGCAACGTCCTGACTTTC

V gene: TRBV12-3/TRBV12-4
J gene: TRBJ2-4
D gene: -
clone size: -
CDR3 protein: CASRDGAVKNIQYF
CDR3 DNA: TGTGCCAGCAGAGACGGTGCAGTCAAAAACATTCAGTACTTC

V gene: TRBV6-5
J gene: TRBJ2-1
D gene: TRBD1
clone size: -
CDR3 protein: CASSYATGVHNEQFF
CDR3 DNA: TGTGCCAGCAGTTACGCGACAGGGGTCCACAATGAGCAGTTCTTC

V gene: TRBV29-1
J gene: TRBJ2-1
D gene: -
clone size: -
CDR3 protein: CSVEEGSYQAFF
CDR3 DNA: TGCAGCGTTGAAGAGGGGTCGTACCAGGCGTTCTTC

V gene: TRBV29-1
J gene: TRBJ2-1
D gene: -
clone size: -
CDR3 protein: CSVVRGGGNEQFF
CDR3 DNA: TGCAGCGTCGTCAGGGGGGGGGGCAATGAGCAGTTCTTC

V gene: TRBV10-3
J gene: TRBJ2-3
D gene: -
clone size: -
CDR3 protein: CAISDPGRSTDTQYF
CDR3 DNA: TGTGCCATCAGTGATCCGGGACGGAGCACAGATACGCAGTATTTT

V gene: TRBV5-1
J gene: TRBJ2-6
D gene: -
clone size: few
CDR3 protein: CASTQSGSSGANVLTF
CDR3 DNA: TGCGCCAGCACGCAGAGCGGAAGCTCTGGGGCCAACGTCCTGACTTTC

V gene: TRBV6-5
J gene: TRBJ2-3
D gene: -
clone size: -
CDR3 protein: CATNSGDSSTDTQYF
CDR3 DNA: TGTGCCACCAATTCAGGGGACTCGAGCACAGATACGCAGTATTTT

V gene: TRBV20-1
J gene: TRBJ2-7
D gene: -
clone size: -
CDR3 protein: CSARDLGSSSYEQYF
CDR3 DNA: TGCAGTGCTAGAGATCTGGGGAGCAGCTCCTACGAGCAGTACTTC

V gene: TRBV12-3/TRBV12-4
J gene: TRBJ2-1
D gene: -
clone size: -
CDR3 protein: CASSFMGAIYNEQFF
CDR3 DNA: TGTGCCAGCAGTTTTATGGGGGCTATATACAATGAGCAGTTCTTC

V gene: TRBV20-1
J gene: TRBJ2-5
D gene: -
clone size: -
CDR3 protein: CSALRAGETQYF
CDR3 DNA: TGCAGTGCTCTGAGGGCTGGAGAGACCCAGTACTTC

V gene: TRBV4-3
J gene: TRBJ2-2
D gene: TRBD2
clone size: -
CDR3 protein: CASSHGTGRCSGDTGELFF
CDR3 DNA: TGCGCCAGCAGCCACGGGACGGGGAGGTGCAGCGGGGACACCGGGGAGCTGTTTTTT

V gene: TRBV20-1
J gene: TRBJ2-3
D gene: -
clone size: -
CDR3 protein: CSASTPKALGTDTQYF
CDR3 DNA: TGCAGTGCTAGTACTCCCAAGGCCCTGGGCACAGATACGCAGTATTTT

V gene: TRBV20-1
J gene: TRBJ1-1
D gene: TRBD1
clone size: -
CDR3 protein: CSASPGTGDEAFF
CDR3 DNA: TGCAGTGCGTCTCCCGGGACAGGGGACGAAGCTTTCTTT

V gene: TRBV29-1
J gene: TRBJ2-7
D gene: TRBD1
clone size: -
CDR3 protein: CSVESDRYEQYF
CDR3 DNA: TGCAGCGTTGAATCGGACAGGTACGAGCAGTACTTC

V gene: TRBV7-2
J gene: TRBJ2-3
D gene: -
clone size: few
CDR3 protein: CASRRPDTQYF
CDR3 DNA: TGTGCCAGCAGGCGTCCGGATACGCAGTATTTT

V gene: TRBV7-3
J gene: TRBJ2-1
D gene: TRBD2
clone size: few
CDR3 protein: CASSVTGGPNNEQFF
CDR3 DNA: TGTGCCAGCAGCGTCACGGGGGGGCCTAACAATGAGCAGTTCTTC

V gene: TRBV7-2
J gene: TRBJ2-7
D gene: -
clone size: few
CDR3 protein: CASSLEAGYYEQYF
CDR3 DNA: TGTGCCAGCAGCTTAGAGGCGGGCTACTACGAGCAGTACTTC

V gene: TRBV6-1
J gene: TRBJ2-1
D gene: -
clone size: -
CDR3 protein: CASLLRLGSYNEQFF
CDR3 DNA: TGTGCCAGCCTCCTCCGTTTGGGTTCCTACAATGAGCAGTTCTTC

V gene: TRBV19
J gene: TRBJ1-1
D gene: -
clone size: few
CDR3 protein: CASSIGGSLNTEAFF
CDR3 DNA: TGTGCCAGTAGTATAGGGGGGTCCTTAAACACTGAAGCTTTCTTT

V gene: TRBV6-2/TRBV6-3
J gene: TRBJ2-2
D gene: -
clone size: -
CDR3 protein: CASSYRDPVYTGELFF
CDR3 DNA: TGTGCCAGCAGTTACCGGGACCCGGTATACACCGGGGAGCTGTTTTTT

V gene: TRBV27
J gene: TRBJ2-7
D gene: -
clone size: -
CDR3 protein: CASSPSGRSHEQYF
CDR3 DNA: TGTGCCAGCAGTCCCTCAGGGCGGTCCCACGAGCAGTACTTC

V gene: TRBV5-1
J gene: TRBJ2-7
D gene: TRBD2
clone size: -
CDR3 protein: CASSGGGLAKGSSYEQYF
CDR3 DNA: TGCGCCAGCAGCGGGGGGGGACTAGCTAAAGGTAGCTCCTACGAGCAGTACTTC

V gene: TRBV27
J gene: TRBJ2-1
D gene: TRBD2
clone size: few
CDR3 protein: CASSLSAGTYNEQFF
CDR3 DNA: TGTGCCAGCAGTTTATCAGCGGGGACCTACAATGAGCAGTTCTTC

V gene: TRBV18
J gene: TRBJ2-3
D gene: TRBD1
clone size: few
CDR3 protein: CASSRYTTGEDTQYF
CDR3 DNA: TGTGCCAGCTCACGGTATACGACAGGGGAAGATACGCAGTATTTT

V gene: TRBV29-1
J gene: TRBJ1-1
D gene: -
clone size: few
CDR3 protein: CSVVGGGITEAFF
CDR3 DNA: TGCAGCGTTGTGGGAGGGGGAATAACTGAAGCTTTCTTT